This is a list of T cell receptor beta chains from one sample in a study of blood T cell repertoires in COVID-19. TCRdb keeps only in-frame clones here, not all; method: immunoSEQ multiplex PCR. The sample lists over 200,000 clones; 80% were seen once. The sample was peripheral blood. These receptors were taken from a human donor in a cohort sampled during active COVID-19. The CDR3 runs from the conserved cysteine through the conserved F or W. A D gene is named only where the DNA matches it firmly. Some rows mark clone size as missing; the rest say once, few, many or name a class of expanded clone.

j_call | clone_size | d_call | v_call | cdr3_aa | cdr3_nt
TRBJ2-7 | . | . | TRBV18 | CASSPLGEPTYEQYF | TGTGCCAGCTCACCATTAGGGGAACCCACCTACGAGCAGTACTTC
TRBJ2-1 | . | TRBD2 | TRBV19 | CASSIPVRGGEQFF | TGTGCCAGTAGTATTCCGGTACGGGGGGGTGAGCAGTTCTTC
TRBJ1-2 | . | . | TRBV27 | CASATGLTNYGYTF | TGTGCCAGCGCTACCGGACTCACTAACTATGGCTACACCTTC
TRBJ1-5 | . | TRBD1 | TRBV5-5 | CASSPGRDRGNQPQHF | TGTGCCAGCAGCCCCGGCCGGGACAGGGGAAATCAGCCCCAGCATTTT
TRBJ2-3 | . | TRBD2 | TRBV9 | CASSPSGRTDTQYF | TGTGCCAGCAGCCCTAGCGGGAGAACAGATACGCAGTATTTT
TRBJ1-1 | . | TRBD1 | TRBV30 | CAWTRPGGWNTEAFF | TGTGCCTGGACCCGCCCAGGGGGCTGGAACACTGAAGCTTTCTTT
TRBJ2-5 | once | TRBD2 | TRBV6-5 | CASRPSGLAGETQYF | TGTGCCAGCAGACCCTCCGGACTAGCGGGAGAGACCCAGTACTTC
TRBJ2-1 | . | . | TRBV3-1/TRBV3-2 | CASSQDRASQFF | TGTGCCAGCAGCCAAGATCGAGCTAGTCAGTTCTTC
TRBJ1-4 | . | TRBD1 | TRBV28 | CASISGGTNEKLFF | TGTGCCAGCATCTCAGGGGGTACTAATGAAAAACTGTTTTTT
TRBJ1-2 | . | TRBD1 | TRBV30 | CAWRKTGHYGYTF | TGTGCCTGGAGAAAGACAGGGCACTATGGCTACACCTTC
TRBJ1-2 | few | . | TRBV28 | CASSLYTGVYGYTF | TGTGCCAGCAGTTTATATACGGGGGTCTATGGCTACACCTTC
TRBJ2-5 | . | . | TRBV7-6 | CASSSLLGPQETQYF | TGTGCCAGCAGCTCCCTTCTGGGGCCTCAAGAGACCCAGTACTTC
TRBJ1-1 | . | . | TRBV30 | CAWSVAGFGTEAFF | TGTGCCTGGAGTGTAGCAGGGTTTGGCACTGAAGCTTTCTTT